This T cell receptor (beta chain) originates from a study of blood T cell repertoires in COVID-19. Overall study: Material from acute and convalescent COVID-19 was sourced from the United States, Italy and Spain. T cells, B-cell-depleted T cells, or PBMCs provided the cDNA or gDNA that served as material.

In the original workflow: Reference gene primer amplification in the assay estimated nucleated cell counts. Some clones are missing from TCRdb's copy, which holds only in-frame ones; the method was immunoSEQ multiplex PCR. V and J calls and clone size come straight from that table; D and trimming were deduced from the DNA. This table has 60,000 to 65,000 clones, 88% appearing once. Germline values: CDR1 KGHSH, CDR2 LQKENI. V gave up 2 bases and J gave up 2 bases; unmatched junction bases: 4. This CDR3 contains 16 residues. The specimen was peripheral blood. The clonotype was recovered from a man aged 50-59 years with active COVID-19. The chain uses TRBV18 and TRBJ2-3; TRBD2 matches 10 bases. CDR3 region: CASSPTLAGNTDTQYF. The CDR3 DNA reads as TGTGCCAGCTCACCAACACTAGCGGGAAACACAGATACGCAGTATTTT.